This TCR beta chain was profiled in a study of T cell responses to AZD1222 COVID-19 vaccine. Losses at the gene ends were 5 bases for V and 4 bases for J; bases not matched to a gene: 13. Germline V lookup: CDR1 SGHTA, CDR2 FQGTGA. The CDR3 extends over 19 amino acids. Libraries were prepared by immunoSEQ multiplex PCR; TCRdb keeps only in-frame clonotypes and omits some of them. The sample has 100,000 to 150,000 clones; about 90% are singletons. The TCR sequence derives from an adult in good health. The V and J genes are TRBV7-3 and TRBJ2-3; 15 bases fit TRBD2. The sequencing here drew on peripheral blood, taken on day 0 of AZD1222 vaccination. CDR3 in DNA: TGTGCCAGCAGCGGGCGGACTAGCGGGAGGGCCATTCGCCCAGATACGCAGTATTTT. This gives the protein CASSGRTSGRAIRPDTQYF.